What follows are 20 T cell receptor beta chains derived from one specimen sequenced in a study of CD8+ T cells in alopecia areata. cDNA serving as the sequencing template came from extracted, reverse transcribed RNA. Here immunoSEQ multiplex PCR was the method, and the copy in TCRdb shows in-frame clones only, minus some. The sample carries 120,000 or so clones, more than 30% recorded once. Material: CD4+ T cells sorted from blood. These receptors were taken from a human donor with alopecia areata.

The CDR3, as DNA: TGCGCCAGCAGCCAAGAGGTGGGGGTCACCGGGGAGCTGTTTTTT. Protein sequence: CASSQEVGVTGELFF. This sequence joins TRBV4-3 and TRBJ2-2; D is possibly TRBD1 or TRBD2 (5 bases each). Germline V gene sequence: CDR1 LGHNA, CDR2 YSLEER. The CDR3 consists of 15 residues. V shed 0 bases and J shed 4 bases, with 9 bases lying between them.

The V call is TRBV29-1, the J call TRBJ1-1; a possible D gene is TRBD1 (6 bases). The germline V gene encodes CDR1 SQVTM and CDR2 ANQGSEA. CDR3 length equals 15 residues. V was cut by 3 bases and J by 5 bases, with 19 bases left in between. The CDR3 spells CSVELPDLRGTEAFF. CDR3 in DNA: TGCAGCGTTGAGCTTCCAGACTTGAGGGGGACTGAAGCTTTCTTT.

A remark on this clone: Other nucleotide sequences from this sample produce the same CDR3. The chain links TRBV29-1 to TRBJ2-1; weak D call: TRBD2 (6 bases). CDR3 size: 14 residues. The V end was cut by 4 bases, the J end by 0 bases, with 10 bases between. Germline V gene lookup returns CDR1 SQVTM and CDR2 ANQGSEA. The CDR3 sequence is CSVVRGSSYNEQFF. Written as DNA, the CDR3 is TGCAGCGTTGTCCGGGGGAGCTCCTACAATGAGCAGTTCTTC.

The chain combines TRBV29-1 with TRBJ1-1; weak D call: TRBD1 (6 bases). V was trimmed by 4 bases and J by 13 bases, leaving 22 bases between them. The CDR3 loop spans 13 amino acids. Germline V CDR1 and CDR2: SQVTM, ANQGSEA. The CDR3 coding sequence is TGCAGCGTTGGCCGGGGGGGACAAGGGGTTATTTTCTTT. This codes for CSVGRGGQGVIFF.

The gene calls are TRBV5-1 and TRBJ2-5; D may be TRBD2 (8 bases). V lost 4 bases to trimming and J lost 4 bases, with 20 bases between them. This CDR3 contains 16 residues. Germline CDR1 SGHRS, CDR2 YFSETQ. The DNA of the CDR3 is TGCGCCAGCAGCCCGGGAGGGGGCCTTAGTGGAGAGACCCAGTACTTC. The encoded protein is CASSPGGGLSGETQYF.

The chain joins TRBV11-2 to TRBJ2-5; D unresolved. CDR1 is SGHAT and CDR2 is FQNNGV in the germline V gene. The CDR3 is 15 residues long. V was shortened by 1 base and J by 1 base, with 10 bases between the two germline ends. The CDR3 DNA reads as TGTGCCAGCAGCTTAGTAGGCCCAGTCCAAGAGACCCAGTACTTC. It encodes CASSLVGPVQETQYF.

This clone was found a few times. Because it lacks the conserved phenylalanine or tryptophan at the end, this CDR3 is likely a read error. The limits of the CDR3 on the DNA are not certain, so only TCRdb's listed CDR3 is given. The chain employs TRBV23-1 and TRBJ1-2; TRBD1, as called in the table, went unchecked against the DNA. TRBV23-1 is recorded as an ORF, its role being uncertain. The CDR3 is 12 amino acids in total, end residues counted. CDR3 in amino acids: CASSPRTGSQSS.

V gene TRBV25-1 combines with J gene TRBJ2-7; tentatively, D is TRBD2 (6 bases). Per germline, CDR1 MGHDK and CDR2 SYGVNS. V was trimmed by 5 bases and J by 5 bases, leaving 13 bases between them. The CDR3 is made up of 13 amino acids. The chain's CDR3 is CASSRERGHEQYF. In nucleotides, the CDR3 is TGTGCCAGCAGTCGGGAGCGCGGGCACGAGCAGTACTTC.

This clone has only a few counts. This sequence joins TRBV20-1 and TRBJ2-4; tentative D call: TRBD1 (6 bases). The germline V gene encodes CDR1 DFQATT and CDR2 SNEGSKA (reference sequence). V was pared by 2 bases and J by 7 bases, with 6 bases between. The CDR3 has 11 amino acids. The chain's CDR3 is CSARQGNIQYF. The CDR3 region has the DNA TGCAGTGCTAGACAGGGGAACATTCAGTACTTC.

This sequence joins TRBV5-1 and TRBJ1-1; a weak D match, TRBD1 (6 bases). Trimming cost V 4 bases and J 7 bases, with 14 bases left between them. Looked up from germline, CDR1 is SGHRS and CDR2 is YFSETQ. CDR3 length: 13 amino acids. The CDR3 loop is CASSPEGGGEAFF. The CDR3 DNA sequence: TGCGCCAGCAGCCCAGAGGGGGGAGGTGAAGCTTTCTTT.

This clone was recorded a few times. The rearrangement joins TRBV7-2 to TRBJ2-1; D is uncertain. Trimming took off 5 bases at V and 0 bases at J, with 5 bases between the two ends. The CDR3 extends over 13 amino acids. Germline V gene sequence: CDR1 SGHTA, CDR2 FQGNSA. The CDR3 sequence is CASSPTSYNEQFF. The CDR3 nucleotides are TGTGCCAGCAGCCCGACCTCCTACAATGAGCAGTTCTTC.

This clone came up a few times. The chain couples TRBV29-1 to TRBJ1-1, with a weak D call TRBD1 (5 bases). Trimming cost V 3 bases and J 2 bases, with 13 bases left between them. Germline V lookup: CDR1 SQVTM, CDR2 ANQGSEA. This CDR3 region has 14 residues. CDR3 region: CSVEGRASNTEAFF. CDR3 in DNA: TGCAGCGTTGAGGGCAGGGCTTCCAACACTGAAGCTTTCTTT.

This clone has just a few counts. This rearrangement joins TRBV29-1 to TRBJ1-2; D unresolved. This CDR3 contains 12 residues. The germline CDR1 and CDR2 sequences are SQVTM and ANQGSEA. The germline V and J ends were trimmed by 4 bases and 4 bases, with 10 bases remaining between them. CDR3 nucleotide sequence: TGCAGCGTTGCTCGGCCCTCCTATGGCTACACCTTC. Residues: CSVARPSYGYTF. Using reference TRBV29-1 and TRBJ1-2 for the parts outside the CDR3, the full variable domain is SAVISQKPSRDICQRGTSLTIQCQVDSQVTMMFWYRQQPGQSLTLIATANQGSEATYESGFVIDKFPISRPNLTFSTLTVSNMSPEDSSIYLCSVARPSYGYTFGSGTRLTVV.

The CDR3 coding sequence is TGTGCCAGCAGCCCTCAGGTCCCCCACACCGGGGAGCTGTTTTTT. Translating it yields CASSPQVPHTGELFF. The chain joins TRBV5-4 to TRBJ2-2; D unresolved. V lost 4 bases, J lost 3 bases, and 13 bases lay in between. Germline V gives CDR1 SGHNT, CDR2 YYREEE (reference sequence). The CDR3 runs to 15 residues.

This clone was seen only a few times. This sequence joins TRBV19 and TRBJ2-3; 8 bases line up with TRBD2. V lost 4 bases, J lost 2 bases, and 5 bases stayed unmatched. Germline V lookup: CDR1 LNHDA, CDR2 SQIVND (reference sequence). This CDR3 contains 15 residues. The CDR3 DNA sequence: TGTGCCAGTAGTAAGTCAGCGGGGGCCACAGATACGCAGTATTTT. This translates into CASSKSAGATDTQYF.

In the case of this clone: The sample has other DNA sequences that encode this CDR3 too. V is TRBV29-1 and J is TRBJ1-1; no reliable D call. The V end was cut by 7 bases, the J end by 0 bases, with 6 bases between. The CDR3 consists of 11 residues. Germline loops: CDR1 SQVTM, CDR2 ANQGSEA. CDR3: CSAAMNTEAFF. The CDR3 nucleotides read TGCAGCGCAGCCATGAACACTGAAGCTTTCTTT. Full variable domain (missing parts from reference TRBV29-1 and TRBJ1-1): SAVISQKPSRDICQRGTSLTIQCQVDSQVTMMFWYRQQPGQSLTLIATANQGSEATYESGFVIDKFPISRPNLTFSTLTVSNMSPEDSSIYLCSAAMNTEAFFGQGTRLTVV.

This clone was observed a few times. The genes are TRBV29-1 and TRBJ1-1; TRBD1 matches at 7 bases. The V gene end was trimmed by 7 bases and the J gene end by 0 bases; junction bases not matched to a gene: 11. The CDR3 is 15 residues long. Germline-derived CDR1 and CDR2 are SQVTM and ANQGSEA. The CDR3 spells CSGLNRGVMNTEAFF. The CDR3 coding sequence is TGCAGCGGACTCAACAGGGGAGTCATGAACACTGAAGCTTTCTTT.

This clone has just one count. This rearrangement joins TRBV9 to TRBJ1-5; D is uncertain. Germline lookup yields CDR1 SGDLS and CDR2 YYNGEE. The CDR3 sequence is 15 residues long. The ends were cut back, 0 bases at V and 6 bases at J, with 13 bases in the middle. The DNA for the CDR3 is TGTGCCAGCAGCGTAGGAGATAACCGACTTCAGCCCCAGCATTTT. Amino acid sequence: CASSVGDNRLQPQHF.

This clone was found a few times. The chain joins TRBV18 to TRBJ2-3, with D perhaps given as TRBD1 or TRBD2 (5 bases each). Germline CDR1 is KGHSH and CDR2 is LQKENI. The length of the CDR3 is 15 residues. Trimming left V 6 bases short and J 6 bases short, with 19 bases between. For the CDR3, the DNA is TGTGCCAGCTCCTCACCGGGACCCCACCACGATACGCAGTATTTT. As protein: CASSSPGPHHDTQYF.

This clone was counted once. A junction boundary mismatches the germline segment, possibly from a read error. The chain uses TRBV2 and TRBJ2-5; D is unresolved. This CDR3 is 12 amino acids long. Germline V gives CDR1 SNHLY, CDR2 FYNNEI. The DNA for the CDR3 is TGTGCCAGCAGCGAAGTGGTGGAGACCCAGTACTTC. Translated, it gives CASSEVVETQYF.